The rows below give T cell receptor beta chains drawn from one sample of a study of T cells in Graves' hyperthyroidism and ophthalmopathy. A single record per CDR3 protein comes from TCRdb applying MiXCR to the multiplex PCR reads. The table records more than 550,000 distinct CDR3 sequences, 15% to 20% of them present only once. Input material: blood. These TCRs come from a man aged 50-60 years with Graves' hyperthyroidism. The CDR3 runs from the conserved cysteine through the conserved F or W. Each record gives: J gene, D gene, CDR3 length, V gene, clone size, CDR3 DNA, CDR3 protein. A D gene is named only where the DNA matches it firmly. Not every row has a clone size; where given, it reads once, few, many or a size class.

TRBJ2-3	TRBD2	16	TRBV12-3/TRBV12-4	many	TGTGCCAGCAGCTTAGGGACTAGCGGGAGGAGCGATACGCAGTATTTT	CASSLGTSGRSDTQYF
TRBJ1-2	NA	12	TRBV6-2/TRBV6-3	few	TGTGCCAGCAGTTACGATACGGATGGCTACACCTTC	CASSYDTDGYTF
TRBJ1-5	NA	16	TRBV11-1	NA	TGTGCCAGCAGTTTTCAGGGAGTGGGACGCAATCAGCCCCAGCATTTT	CASSFQGVGRNQPQHF
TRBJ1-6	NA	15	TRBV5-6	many	TGTGCCAGCAGCATCTTGGGGGGGGTCAATTCACCCCTCCACTTT	CASSILGGVNSPLHF
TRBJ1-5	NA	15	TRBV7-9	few	TGTGCCAGCAGCTCCCAGGGTTCCGGGTTTCAGCCCCAGCATTTT	CASSSQGSGFQPQHF
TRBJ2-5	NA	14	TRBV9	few	TGTGCCAGCAGCGTAGTAAGCGGGTCGGGGACCCAGTACTTC	CASSVVSGSGTQYF
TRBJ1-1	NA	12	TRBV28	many	TGTGCCAGCAGTTTCTTCGCTCTCGGAGCTTTCTTT	CASSFFALGAFF
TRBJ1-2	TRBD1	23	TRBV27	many	TGTGCCAGCAGTCCCGCAGGGGGCCCACGACAGGGTATTTTCAATTTAGCTAACTATGGCTACACCTTC	CASSPAGGPRQGIFNLANYGYTF
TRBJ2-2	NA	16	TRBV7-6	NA	TGTGCCAGCAGCTCACGGGGGAAGCGCGACACCGGGGAGCTGTTTTTT	CASSSRGKRDTGELFF
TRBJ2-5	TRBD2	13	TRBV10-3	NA	TGTGCCATCAATACGGGAGGGGGGGAGACCCAGTACTTC	CAINTGGGETQYF
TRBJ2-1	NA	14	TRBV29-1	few	TGCAGCGCTCCGGCCGCACCCGACTACAATGAGCAGTTCTTC	CSAPAAPDYNEQFF
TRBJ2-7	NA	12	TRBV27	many	TGTGCCAGCAGTCCCCGAGGGGTAGAGCAGTACTTC	CASSPRGVEQYF
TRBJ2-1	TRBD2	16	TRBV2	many	TGTGCCAGCAGTTTTAGCGGGAGGGTGTCCTACAATGAGCAGTTCTTC	CASSFSGRVSYNEQFF
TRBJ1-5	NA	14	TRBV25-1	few	TGTGCCAGCAGTACCACAGAAAGCAATCAGCCCCAGCATTTT	CASSTTESNQPQHF
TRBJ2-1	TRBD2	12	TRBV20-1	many	TGCAGTGCTCGGGAGGGCCTAGGAGAGCAGTTCTTC	CSAREGLGEQFF
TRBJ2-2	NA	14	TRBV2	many	TGTGCCAGCAGTGGGACTGCCTACACCGGGGAGCTGTTTTTT	CASSGTAYTGELFF
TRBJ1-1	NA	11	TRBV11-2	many	TGTGCCAGCAGCTTAGGCCAACAAGCTTTCTTT	CASSLGQQAFF
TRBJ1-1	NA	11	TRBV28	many	TGTGCCAGCACCCAACCTACTGAAGCTTTCTTT	CASTQPTEAFF
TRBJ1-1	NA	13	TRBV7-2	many	TGTGCCAGCAGCTTAAGGCGGCGGATAGAAGCTTTCTTT	CASSLRRRIEAFF
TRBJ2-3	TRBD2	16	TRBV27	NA	TGTGCCAGCAGTTTACTTAGGACTAGCGGGACAGATACGCAGTATTTT	CASSLLRTSGTDTQYF
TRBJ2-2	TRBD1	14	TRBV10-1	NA	TGCGCCAGCAGTGACACAGGGGGTACCGGGGAGCTGTTTTTT	CASSDTGGTGELFF
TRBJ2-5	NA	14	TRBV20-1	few	TGCAGTGCTAGAGATTTCGGGGGCGGAGAGACCCAGTACTTC	CSARDFGGGETQYF
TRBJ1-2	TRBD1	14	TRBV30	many	TGTGCCTGGAGTGTATTGGCCGGGACAGGTGGCTACACCTTC	CAWSVLAGTGGYTF
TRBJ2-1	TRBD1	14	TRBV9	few	TGTGCCAGCAGCGTGGGGACAGAGAACAATGAGCAGTTCTTC	CASSVGTENNEQFF
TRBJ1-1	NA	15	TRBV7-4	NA	TGTGCCAGCAGCTTATTTAGTCGGATGAACACTGAAGCTTTCTTT	CASSLFSRMNTEAFF
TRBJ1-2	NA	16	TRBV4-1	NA	TGCGCCAGCAGCCAAGAAGGGGACGCCCCCTCCTATGGCTACACCTTC	CASSQEGDAPSYGYTF
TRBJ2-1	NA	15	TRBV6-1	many	TGTGCCAGCAGTGAACTGATGTCGGATTACAATGAGCAGTTCTTC	CASSELMSDYNEQFF
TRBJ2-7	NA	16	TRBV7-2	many	TGTGCCAGCAGCTGGGTTATCGGCCCCCAGGCGGACGAGCAGTACTTC	CASSWVIGPQADEQYF
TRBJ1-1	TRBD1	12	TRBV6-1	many	TGTGCCATTCAGACAGGGGGGACTGAAGCTTTCTTT	CAIQTGGTEAFF
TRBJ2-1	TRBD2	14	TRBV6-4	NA	TGTGCCAGCAGTGCGCTAGCGGGTGGGACTGAGCAGTTCTTC	CASSALAGGTEQFF
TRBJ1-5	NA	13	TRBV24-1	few	TGTGCCACCAGTGGCCTGGGGGGACAGCCCCAGCATTTT	CATSGLGGQPQHF
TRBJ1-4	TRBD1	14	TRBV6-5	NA	TGTGCCAGCGGTTACCGACAGGGGGATGAAAAACTGTTTTTT	CASGYRQGDEKLFF
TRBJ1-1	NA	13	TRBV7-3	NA	TGTGCCAGCAGCTTTGGGGCTCTCACTGAAGCTTTCTTT	CASSFGALTEAFF
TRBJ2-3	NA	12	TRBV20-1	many	TGCAGTGTGCGGGCGGCGTCAGATACGCAGTATTTT	CSVRAASDTQYF
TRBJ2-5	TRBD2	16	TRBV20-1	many	TGCAGTGCCGGGGGGGATCGGCGGGAGGGCGGAGAGACCCAGTACTTC	CSAGGDRREGGETQYF
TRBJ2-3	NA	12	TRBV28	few	TGTGCCAGCAGTTTACAACTCCTTGCGCAGTATTTT	CASSLQLLAQYF
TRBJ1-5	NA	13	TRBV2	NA	TGTGCCAGCGTTTACAATAGCAATCAGCCCCAGCATTTT	CASVYNSNQPQHF
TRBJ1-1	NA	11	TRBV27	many	TGTGCCAGCAGTTCTGGACTTGAAGCTTTCTTT	CASSSGLEAFF
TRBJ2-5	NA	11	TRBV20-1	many	TGCAGTGCTCTGGGTACAGAGACCCAGTACTTC	CSALGTETQYF
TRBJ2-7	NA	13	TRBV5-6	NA	TGTGCCAGCAGTAGAGGGACGATCTACGAGCAGTACTTC	CASSRGTIYEQYF
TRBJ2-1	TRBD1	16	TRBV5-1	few	TGCGCCAGCAGCTTTCAGGGGGATCTTTCCTACAATGAGCAGTTCTTC	CASSFQGDLSYNEQFF